This passage covers 6 T cell receptor beta chains from one sample sequenced in a study of shared clonotypes between healthy human individuals (TCRdb year 2020). For the CD8 naive samples, CD45RO-negative cells were positively selected for CCR7, yielding a CD45RA+CCR7+ population from which TemRA cells were excluded. The library relied on the immunoSEQ multiplex PCR assay. TCRdb limited this immuneACCESS table to in-frame rearrangements with V and J called. A share of clones is missing; checked studies link under half to unresolved V genes, and the rest is unexplained. The sample table contains roughly 2,000,000 clones; only one count was recorded for roughly 93% of them. The top ten clonotypes cover about 1.7% of the sample. Specimen: naive CD8+ T cells from PBMCs. Taken with the paper, the label for cell subset or site translates to: CD45RA+CCR7+. These receptors were collected from a young man in good health. Some clones in this sample may be carry-over from other donors' samples.

The chain recombines TRBV7-2 with TRBJ2-7, with 12 positions matching TRBD2. J gave up 5 bases and V 3 bases, and 8 bases lay outside the gene matches. Germline CDR1 SGHTA, CDR2 FQGNSA. The CDR3 length is 16 residues. The CDR3 region has the DNA TGTGCCAGCAGCTTCCCTCTAGCGGGAGGGCCTAACGAGCAGTACTTC. This gives the protein CASSFPLAGGPNEQYF.

As for this clone: In the same sample, other DNA sequences code for this CDR3. The J gene is TRBJ2-7, the V gene TRBV11-2; D remains unclear. Trimming stripped 0 bases from V and 5 bases from J, with 5 bases between. Germline loops: CDR1 SGHAT, CDR2 FQNNGV. The length of the CDR3 is 12 residues. Written as DNA, the CDR3 is TGTGCCAGCAGCTTAGAGGGAAACGAGCAGTACTTC. Translation: CASSLEGNEQYF.

This chain links TRBV19 with TRBJ1-2, with 7 bases aligning to TRBD1. Germline lookup yields CDR1 LNHDA and CDR2 SQIVND (reference sequence). The CDR3 has 17 residues. V lost 5 bases, J lost 6 bases, and 18 bases stayed unmatched. CDR3 protein: CASSLSQGENRGNGYTF. In DNA form, the CDR3 reads TGTGCCAGTAGTCTTTCTCAGGGGGAAAACCGGGGAAATGGCTACACCTTC.

The genes are TRBV7-6 and TRBJ2-5, with 11 bases identical to TRBD2. The CDR3 is made up of 15 amino acids. CDR1 and CDR2 (germline): SGHVS, FNYEAQ. With 5 bases clipped from V and 6 bases from J, the junction kept 8 bases outside the gene matches. This CDR3 reads CASSPLAGGSQTQYF. The CDR3 DNA sequence: TGTGCCAGCAGCCCCCTAGCGGGAGGTTCCCAGACCCAGTACTTC.

V usage is TRBV6-5 and J usage is TRBJ2-5; D is perhaps TRBD1 (6 bases). The CDR3 contains 15 residues. Per the germline V gene, CDR1 is MNHEY and CDR2 is SVGAGI. Between the trimmed V and J ends, which lost 4 bases and 2 bases, there was a span of 14 bases. CDR3: CASSSFVGTQETQYF. In nucleotides, the CDR3 is TGTGCCAGCAGTTCCTTCGTAGGGACACAAGAGACCCAGTACTTC.

Concerning this clone itself: Other DNA sequences in this sample translate to the same CDR3. The chain has TRBV4-1 and TRBJ2-1; D gene uncertain. The CDR3 sequence is 12 residues long. With 0 bases removed from V and 6 bases from J, the gap between germline ends came to 3 bases. Germline lookup yields CDR1 MGHRA and CDR2 YSYEKL. CDR3 residues: CASSQDGNEQFF. The CDR3 DNA follows: TGCGCCAGCAGCCAAGATGGCAATGAGCAGTTCTTC.